The present T cell receptor beta chain was sequenced within a study of type 1 regulatory T cells. In the study overall: T-allo10 is a Tr1-enriched, alloantigen-specific CD4 T cell product made in vitro.

Graft donor-derived T-allo10 cells were described as host-alloantigen-specific, anergic, and alloantigen-specifically suppressive. TCRdb itself ran the reads through MiXCR, one entry per CDR3 protein. The data show about 68,000 distinct CDR3 sequences, around 60% seen once. J gave up 3 bases and V 0 bases, and 8 bases lay outside the gene matches. CDR3 length equals 16 residues. Germline V gene lookup returns CDR1 DFQATT and CDR2 SNEGSKA (reference sequence). This clonotype was seen a few times. What it recognizes is unknown. This chain connects TRBV20-1 to TRBJ2-1, with 7 nucleotides matching TRBD2. The sequence was obtained from a human donor in good health. The specimen sequenced was cultured T cells, either the whole culture or a sorted T cell fraction (not recorded which). As to subset: Tr1-enriched cell product generated in vitro against host alloantigens. CDR3 bases: TGCAGTGCTAGAGAGTCATCAGCGGGGCACTACAATGAGCAGTTCTTC. This sequence encodes CSARESSAGHYNEQFF.